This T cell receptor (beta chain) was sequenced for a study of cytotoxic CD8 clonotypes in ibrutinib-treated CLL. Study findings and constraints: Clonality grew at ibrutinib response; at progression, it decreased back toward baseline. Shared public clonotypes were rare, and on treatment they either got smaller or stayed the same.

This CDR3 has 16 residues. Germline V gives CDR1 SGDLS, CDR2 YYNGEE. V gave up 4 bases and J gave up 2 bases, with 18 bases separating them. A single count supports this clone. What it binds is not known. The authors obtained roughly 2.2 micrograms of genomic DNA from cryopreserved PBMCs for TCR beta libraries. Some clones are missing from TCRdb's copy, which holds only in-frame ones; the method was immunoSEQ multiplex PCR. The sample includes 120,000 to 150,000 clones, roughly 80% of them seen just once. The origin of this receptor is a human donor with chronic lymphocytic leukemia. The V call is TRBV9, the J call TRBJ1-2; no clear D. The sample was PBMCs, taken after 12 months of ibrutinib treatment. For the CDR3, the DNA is TGTGCCAGCAGCTCCTCCACGAGGGCGGGAAACTATGGCTACACCTTC. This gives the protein CASSSSTRAGNYGYTF.